Listed below are T cell receptor beta chains from one sample, sequenced in a study of cytomegalovirus exposure and HLA in healthy donors. TCRdb's copy holds only in-frame clones and misses some; the assay was immunoSEQ multiplex PCR. The sample lists approximately 97,000 clones, approximately 81% occurring once. The sequencing sample was made of PBMCs. Receptor source: a woman aged 40 to 50 in good health and CMV-seropositive. Both conserved end residues are part of each CDR3. D genes are given only for firm matches. Clone size is shown for a subset of rows, as once, few, many or a class of expanded clone.

cdr3_aa: CASSFPAVSGANVLTF
cdr3_nt: TGTGCCAGCAGCTTCCCCGCGGTTTCTGGGGCCAACGTCCTGACTTTC
v_call: TRBV5-5
clone_size: many
j_call: TRBJ2-6
d_call: NA

cdr3_aa: CASSGQGGETQYF
cdr3_nt: TGTGCCAGCTCCGGCCAGGGGGGAGAGACCCAGTACTTC
v_call: TRBV18
clone_size: NA
j_call: TRBJ2-5
d_call: NA

cdr3_aa: CASSLRQDTEAFF
cdr3_nt: TGTGCCAGCAGCTTACGACAGGACACTGAAGCTTTCTTT
v_call: TRBV13
clone_size: NA
j_call: TRBJ1-1
d_call: NA

cdr3_aa: CASSWDIAGAMYEQYF
cdr3_nt: TGCGCCAGCAGCTGGGATATAGCGGGAGCTATGTACGAGCAGTACTTC
v_call: TRBV5-1
clone_size: NA
j_call: TRBJ2-7
d_call: TRBD2

cdr3_aa: CASSRGLADVYEQYF
cdr3_nt: TGTGCCAGCAGTCGGGGACTAGCGGATGTCTACGAGCAGTACTTC
v_call: TRBV6-1
clone_size: few
j_call: TRBJ2-7
d_call: TRBD2

cdr3_aa: CAISVGNEQFF
cdr3_nt: TGTGCCATCTCGGTTGGCAATGAGCAGTTCTTC
v_call: TRBV10-3
clone_size: NA
j_call: TRBJ2-1
d_call: NA

cdr3_aa: CASSEGLAETYEQYF
cdr3_nt: TGTGCCAGCAGTGAAGGACTAGCGGAAACCTACGAGCAGTACTTC
v_call: TRBV6-1
clone_size: NA
j_call: TRBJ2-7
d_call: TRBD2

cdr3_aa: CASSEQEGDAYEQYF
cdr3_nt: TGTGCCAGCAGTGAACAGGAGGGAGACGCCTACGAGCAGTACTTC
v_call: TRBV6-1
clone_size: NA
j_call: TRBJ2-7
d_call: NA

cdr3_aa: CASSIGPGGDTQYF
cdr3_nt: TGCGCCAGCAGCATTGGACCCGGCGGGGATACGCAGTATTTT
v_call: TRBV5-1
clone_size: NA
j_call: TRBJ2-3
d_call: NA

cdr3_aa: CASSLRQGASTDTQYF
cdr3_nt: TGCGCCAGCAGCCTGAGACAGGGGGCCAGCACAGATACGCAGTATTTT
v_call: TRBV5-1
clone_size: NA
j_call: TRBJ2-3
d_call: TRBD1

cdr3_aa: CASSVGLGGGSYEQYF
cdr3_nt: TGTGCCAGCAGCGTAGGGCTTGGAGGCGGTTCCTACGAGCAGTACTTC
v_call: TRBV9
clone_size: NA
j_call: TRBJ2-7
d_call: NA

cdr3_aa: CASSVGNTDTQYF
cdr3_nt: TGTGCCAGCAGCGTAGGTAACACAGATACGCAGTATTTT
v_call: TRBV9
clone_size: once
j_call: TRBJ2-3
d_call: NA

cdr3_aa: CASSDGQGRGSGANVLTF
cdr3_nt: TGTGCCAGCAGCGATGGACAGGGAAGGGGTTCTGGGGCCAACGTCCTGACTTTC
v_call: TRBV11-3
clone_size: NA
j_call: TRBJ2-6
d_call: TRBD1

cdr3_aa: CASSQDSDREYTEAFF
cdr3_nt: TGCGCCAGCAGCCAAGATTCTGACAGGGAATACACTGAAGCTTTCTTT
v_call: TRBV4-1
clone_size: NA
j_call: TRBJ1-1
d_call: TRBD1

cdr3_aa: CASSLGLAAYEQYF
cdr3_nt: TGTGCCAGCAGCTTAGGCCTAGCGGCCTACGAGCAGTACTTC
v_call: TRBV7-2
clone_size: NA
j_call: TRBJ2-7
d_call: TRBD2